This T cell receptor beta chain was captured by sequencing in a study of blood T cell repertoires in COVID-19. About the study: The samples span acute and convalescent COVID-19 from the United States, Italy and Spain.

Clones were read by immunoSEQ multiplex PCR, and TCRdb kept only the in-frame ones, dropping some. The table has more than 350,000 clones, roughly 90% seen once; the top ten hold less than 3.5%. The germline V gene has CDR1 ENHRY and CDR2 SYGVKD. CDR3 size: 13 residues. The V end was cut by 7 bases, the J end by 2 bases, with 11 bases between. This clonotype was obtained from a woman under 40 with COVID-19, enrolled during active disease. Input material: peripheral blood. The rearrangement joins TRBV10-3 to TRBJ1-2; D remains unclear. The CDR3 sequence: CAINRENNYGYTF. The CDR3 DNA sequence: TGTGCCATCAATCGGGAAAACAACTATGGCTACACCTTC.